The clone carrying this TCR beta chain was picked up many times. The antigen remains undetermined. The record originates from a study of neurological immune-mediated disorders. About the research overall: Relapsing-remitting disease was seen in 31 of the 34 multiple sclerosis patients, and secondary progressive disease was seen in 3.

The team produced cDNA through 5'RACE using 10-nucleotide random UMIs. MiXCR, applied by TCRdb to the 5' RACE reads, yields one record per CDR3 protein. The table records 85,000 to 90,000 distinct CDR3 sequences, 3% to 4.5% of them present only once. Source material was 2 million unsorted PBMCs, stored at -80 °C in RNAlater. The CDR3 is made up of 13 amino acids. CDR1 is SGHDT and CDR2 is YYEEEE in the germline V gene. V lost 0 bases and J 6 bases, leaving 8 bases between the germline ends. Study results and caveats: Multiple sclerosis patients had less TCR clonal expansion than even healthy controls, unlike HTLV-1-associated myelopathy.

This TCR was sampled from a woman aged 50 to 60 with multiple sclerosis. This rearrangement joins TRBV5-6 to TRBJ2-3, with D tentatively TRBD1 (6 bases). Sequencing was done on a sample of PBMCs. CDR3: CASSLVGADTQYF. In DNA, the CDR3 is TGTGCCAGCAGCTTGGTGGGGGCCGATACGCAGTATTTT.